Sequencing of this T cell receptor (beta chain) was carried out in a study of high-grade serous ovarian cancer treatment subgroups. Points from the study as a whole: TCR relatedness rose with neoantigen level and trended with mutation load.

V lost 0 bases and J lost 5, with 4 bases in between. The CDR3 is 12 amino acids. Germline V lookup: CDR1 LNHNV, CDR2 YYDKDF (reference sequence). The table came from immunoSEQ multiplex PCR; TCRdb's copy has only in-frame clones and leaves some out. The sample has fewer than 6,500 clones, 70% to 80% seen once. A remark on this clone: Its specificity is not known.

Tumor samples were taken before definitive surgery or chemotherapy. Sequencing was carried out using tumor tissue. This TCR derives from a human donor with high-grade serous ovarian cancer. The J gene is TRBJ1-1, the V gene TRBV15, with D hard to call. As DNA, the CDR3 is TGTGCCACCAGCAGAGATTGGACTGAAGCTTTCTTT. Its protein is CATSRDWTEAFF.